What follows are 30 T cell receptor beta chains derived from one specimen sequenced in a study of T cell responses to AZD1222 COVID-19 vaccine. Clones were sequenced by immunoSEQ multiplex PCR, and TCRdb holds only the in-frame ones, with some missing. The sample consists of 150,000 to 200,000 clones, 80% to 90% of them appearing once. Source: peripheral blood, taken 28 days after the second AZD1222 dose. These receptors all come from an adult who received the AZD1222 COVID-19 vaccine.

The chain uses TRBV11-1 and TRBJ1-2, with 8 bases identical to TRBD1. Per germline, CDR1 SGHAT and CDR2 FQDESV (reference sequence). V was clipped by 5 bases and J by 5 bases; unmatched bases: 7. The CDR3 covers 14 residues. This chain's CDR3 is CASSPRQGIYGYTF. DNA of the CDR3: TGTGCCAGCAGCCCGAGACAGGGGATATATGGCTACACCTTC. Full variable domain (missing parts from reference TRBV11-1 and TRBJ1-2): EAEVAQSPRYKITEKSQAVAFWCDPISGHATLYWYRQILGQGPELLVQFQDESVVDDSQLPKDRFSAERLKGVDSTLKIQPAELGDSAMYLCASSPRQGIYGYTFGSGTRLTVV.

This clone was picked up one time. The gene calls are TRBV11-2 and TRBJ2-1, with 7 positions matching TRBD2. The V gene end was trimmed by 1 base and the J gene end by 6 bases; junction bases not matched to a gene: 3. The CDR3 runs 14 residues. Germline CDR1 and CDR2: SGHAT and FQNNGV. This chain's CDR3 is CASSLGLAGNEQFF. In nucleotides, the CDR3 is TGTGCCAGCAGCTTAGGACTAGCAGGCAATGAGCAGTTCTTC.

The V and J genes are TRBV3-1 (or the pseudogene TRBV3-2) and TRBJ1-5; D is uncertain. CDR1 and CDR2 from the germline V gene are LGHDT and YNNKEL (reference sequence). This CDR3 region has 14 residues. V dropped 4 bases and J dropped 6 bases, with 13 bases sitting between them. The DNA for the CDR3 is TGTGCCAGCAGCCCTTTAACCTGGGGTCAGCCCCAGCATTTT. It is translated as CASSPLTWGQPQHF.

The chain has TRBV15 and TRBJ2-3; D is undetermined. The CDR3 runs to 16 residues. CDR1 is LNHNV, CDR2 YYDKDF, per germline (reference sequence). V lost 2 bases, J lost 0 bases, and 12 bases lay in between. Here the CDR3 DNA reads TGTGCCACCAGCAGAATCCGTCGGGCTAGCACAGATACGCAGTATTTT. It yields the protein CATSRIRRASTDTQYF.

This chain connects TRBV5-4 to TRBJ1-6, with D possibly matching TRBD1 (5 bases). This CDR3 comprises 16 residues. The V end lost 4 bases, the J end lost 10 bases, and 21 bases lay between the germline ends. Germline CDR1 and CDR2: SGHNT and YYREEE (reference sequence). Here the CDR3 reads CASSQPGLTDDSPLHF. CDR3 nucleotide sequence: TGTGCCAGCAGCCAACCAGGACTGACAGATGACTCACCCCTCCACTTT.

J is TRBJ1-6 and V is TRBV13; 7 bases line up with TRBD1. The CDR3 contains 16 residues. Germline loops: CDR1 PRHDT, CDR2 FYEKMQ (reference sequence). The trim removed 0 bases at V and 4 bases at J, leaving 3 bases unmatched. CDR3: CASSLGVDRYNSPLHF. The DNA for the CDR3 is TGTGCCAGCAGCTTAGGTGTGGACAGGTATAATTCACCCCTCCACTTT.

In its sample, this clone was seen once. The chain recombines TRBV12-3 or TRBV12-4 with TRBJ1-6; D remains unclear. The CDR3 runs to 13 residues. The V end was cut by 6 bases, the J end by 8 bases, with 11 bases between. The CDR3, as DNA: TGTGCCAGCAGGGGTGGGAGGGATTCACCCCTCCACTTT. Translation gives CASRGGRDSPLHF.

V gene TRBV7-2 combines with J gene TRBJ1-5; unclear D gene. The CDR3 consists of 13 residues. V dropped 6 bases and J dropped 5 bases, with 11 bases sitting between them. In germline, CDR1 is SGHTA, CDR2 FQGNSA. The CDR3 DNA is TGTGCCAGCAGTCCCAGACGGGATCAGCCCCAGCATTTT. Its translation: CASSPRRDQPQHF.

V and J are TRBV7-2 and TRBJ2-7; no clear D gene. The V gene lost 4 bases and the J gene lost 6 bases, with 7 bases spanning the gap. From germline, CDR1 is SGHTA and CDR2 FQGNSA. The CDR3 is 11 residues long. CDR3 DNA sequence: TGTGCCAGCAGCTCCTTATTCGAGCAGTACTTC. Translation: CASSSLFEQYF.

V usage is TRBV7-9 and J usage is TRBJ1-5; a weak D match, TRBD1 (5 bases). Germline-derived CDR1 and CDR2 are SEHNR and FQNEAQ (reference sequence). The CDR3 contains 14 residues. Trimming took 2 bases from V and 3 from J, leaving 8 bases between them. CDR3 sequence: CASSLTTANQPQHF. For the CDR3, the DNA is TGTGCCAGCAGCTTAACGACAGCCAATCAGCCCCAGCATTTT.

The chain couples TRBV6-6 to TRBJ2-7, with a weak D call TRBD1 (5 bases). The CDR3 is 14 residues long. Germline-derived CDR1 and CDR2 are MNHNY and SVGAGI (reference sequence). V was clipped by 5 bases and J by 6 bases, with 17 bases between them. The CDR3 sequence is CASSPQGLKGEQYF. In nucleotides, the CDR3 is TGTGCCAGCAGTCCGCAGGGTCTTAAGGGCGAGCAGTACTTC.

This chain connects TRBV5-4 to TRBJ2-7, with 11 bases identical to TRBD1. CDR3 size: 15 residues. CDR1 and CDR2 (germline): SGHNT, YYREEE (reference sequence). The J segment lost 5 bases and the V segment lost 2 bases, leaving 6 bases of the junction unmatched. CDR3 nucleotides: TGTGCCAGCAGCTTCGAGGGGACAGGGGGTCACGAGCAGTACTTC. Amino acids: CASSFEGTGGHEQYF.

The gene calls are TRBV7-3 and TRBJ2-2; TRBD2 agrees at 7 bases. Germline V gene sequence: CDR1 SGHTA, CDR2 FQGTGA. CDR3 length equals 19 residues. Germline trimming cut 1 base from V and 2 bases from J; bases unmatched to any gene: 13. The CDR3 is CASSLIKWEGRDNTGELFF. The CDR3 DNA reads TGTGCCAGCAGCTTAATAAAATGGGAAGGGAGGGATAACACCGGGGAGCTGTTTTTT.

The chain couples TRBV19 to TRBJ2-1; TRBD2 matches at 10 bases. In germline, CDR1 is LNHDA, CDR2 SQIVND (reference sequence). The CDR3 contains 15 residues. After removal of 3 bases from V and 7 bases from J, the junction contained 6 bases not matched to a gene. In nucleotides, the CDR3 is TGTGCCAGTAGTATGAGAGCGGGGGGGCCGAATGAGCAGTTCTTC. Translating it yields CASSMRAGGPNEQFF.

The V call is TRBV4-2, the J call TRBJ1-5, with D maybe TRBD1 (6 bases). The CDR3 sequence is 14 residues long. CDR1 and CDR2 from the germline V gene are LGHNA and YNFKEQ. Trimming left V 10 bases short and J 3 bases short, with 16 bases between. CDR3 in DNA: TGTGCCATCAAAACAGGGTGGTTCAATCAGCCCCAGCATTTT. Translated, it gives CAIKTGWFNQPQHF.

The chain uses TRBV7-9 and TRBJ2-7, with D perhaps TRBD2 (6 bases). CDR3 length equals 12 residues. V lost 4 bases, J lost 5 bases, and 9 bases lay in between. Germline CDR1 reads SEHNR; CDR2 reads FQNEAQ (reference sequence). The CDR3 nucleotides read TGTGCCAGCAGCTCGCGGGAAGACGAGCAGTACTTC. The encoded protein is CASSSREDEQYF.

V and J are TRBV6-5 and TRBJ1-6; D is possibly TRBD1 (5 bases). This CDR3 comprises 15 residues. Germline CDR1 MNHEY, CDR2 SVGAGI. Trimming left V 2 bases short and J 5 bases short, with 10 bases between. The CDR3: CASSYRPRDNSPLHF. CDR3 DNA sequence: TGTGCCAGCAGTTACCGCCCCAGGGATAATTCACCCCTCCACTTT.

The chain carries TRBV7-9 and TRBJ1-2; D ambiguous. V lost 1 base and J 0 bases, leaving 18 bases between the germline ends. The V gene's germline CDR1 is SEHNR and CDR2 FQNEAQ (reference sequence). CDR3 size: 18 residues. The CDR3 region has the DNA TGTGCCAGCAGCTTAGGGCAGGCCCTTGGTTTGACTAACTATGGCTACACCTTC. Its translation is CASSLGQALGLTNYGYTF.

V usage is TRBV18 and J usage is TRBJ1-1; 11 nucleotides align to TRBD1. The ends lost 6 bases at V and 8 bases at J; junction bases unmatched: 5. CDR3 size: 13 residues. Germline-derived CDR1 and CDR2 are KGHSH and LQKENI. The DNA for the CDR3 is TGTGCCAGCTCGACGAGGACAGGGGGCGAAGCTTTCTTT. Its protein product is CASSTRTGGEAFF. Drawing the rest from reference TRBV18 and TRBJ1-1, the complete variable domain is NAGVMQNPRHLVRRRGQEARLRCSPMKGHSHVYWYRQLPEEGLKFMVYLQKENIIDESGMPKERFSAEFPKEGPSILRIQQVVRGDSAAYFCASSTRTGGEAFFGQGTRLTVV.

This chain joins TRBV21-1 and TRBJ1-6; the table's TRBD1 call for D was not verified on the DNA. TRBV21-1 is a pseudogene locus. The CDR3 consists of 16 residues. CDR3 loop: CASSLLLSGKNSPLHF. CDR3 in DNA: TGTGCCAGCAGCCTACTTTTATCAGGGAAGAATTCACCCCTCCACTTT.

V and J are TRBV28 and TRBJ2-7; the D gene could be TRBD1 or TRBD2 (5 bases each). This CDR3 has 13 amino acids. V was clipped by 6 bases and J by 5 bases, with 14 bases between them. Germline V gene sequence: CDR1 MDHEN, CDR2 SYDVKM. CDR3 in amino acids: CASSAPGADEQYF. The CDR3 DNA reads TGTGCCAGCAGCGCCCCCGGGGCCGACGAGCAGTACTTC.

The chain carries TRBV2 and TRBJ1-5, with 7 bases aligning to TRBD1. CDR1 is SNHLY, CDR2 FYNNEI, per germline. This CDR3 spans 15 amino acids. The V segment lost 6 bases and the J segment 5 bases; nucleotides outside the gene matches: 10. CDR3 nucleotides: TGTGCCAGCAGGTCGGACGGGACAGCCTATCAGCCCCAGCATTTT. Its translation: CASRSDGTAYQPQHF. Combining the CDR3 with reference TRBV2 and TRBJ1-5 gives the whole variable domain EPEVTQTPSHQVTQMGQEVILRCVPISNHLYFYWYRQILGQKVEFLVSFYNNEISEKSEIFDDQFSVERPDGSNFTLKIRSTKLEDSAMYFCASRSDGTAYQPQHFGDGTRLSIL.

This chain connects TRBV5-1 to TRBJ2-2; 7 nucleotides agree with TRBD1. The germline gives CDR1 SGHRS, CDR2 YFSETQ. This CDR3 has 16 amino acids. The V and J ends lost 4 bases and 2 bases, in that order; junction bases with no gene match: 8. In DNA form, the CDR3 reads TGCGCCAGCAGCGTACTACAGGGGCTTAACACCGGGGAGCTGTTTTTT. Encoded protein: CASSVLQGLNTGELFF.

The J gene is TRBJ1-5, the V gene TRBV12-3 or TRBV12-4; D gene ambiguous. V lost 3 bases to trimming and J lost 5 bases, with 8 bases between them. The CDR3 has 13 residues. CDR3 nucleotides: TGTGCCAGCAGTTTTAGTGGGGATCAGCCCCAGCATTTT. Translating it yields CASSFSGDQPQHF.

This chain uses TRBV27 with TRBJ1-5, with D unresolved. Germline values: CDR1 MNHEY, CDR2 SMNVEV (reference sequence). This CDR3 comprises 15 residues. Trimming took 5 bases from V and 4 from J, leaving 15 bases between them. The DNA of the CDR3 is TGTGCCAGCAGTCTAGAGTGGGGTTTAAATCAGCCCCAGCATTTT. Its protein product is CASSLEWGLNQPQHF.

The gene calls are TRBV30 and TRBJ1-1; D remains unclear. Germline assignment: CDR1 GTSNPN and CDR2 SVGIG (reference sequence). CDR3 length equals 12 residues. Trimming stripped 0 bases from V and 5 bases from J, with 7 bases between. The CDR3 protein is CAWSVGQTEAFF. The CDR3 DNA follows: TGTGCCTGGAGTGTAGGGCAAACTGAAGCTTTCTTT.

This clone has a single count. V and J are TRBV6-5 and TRBJ1-2, with D maybe TRBD1 (6 bases). The CDR3 extends over 15 amino acids. The germline V gene has CDR1 MNHEY and CDR2 SVGAGI. The germline V and J ends were trimmed by 0 bases and 6 bases, with 14 bases remaining between them. The CDR3 nucleotides are TGTGCCAGCAGTTACTCTTTATTGCAGGGGCATGGCTACACCTTC. Its protein product is CASSYSLLQGHGYTF.

The rearrangement joins TRBV2 to TRBJ1-5, with a weak D call TRBD1 (6 bases). Germline CDR1 is SNHLY and CDR2 is FYNNEI. Trimming shortened V by 1 base and J by 7 bases, and 14 bases separated the two germline ends. The CDR3 covers 15 residues. CDR3 in DNA: TGTGCCAGCAGTGAAGTCAGGGGCGTCGGACAGCCCCAGCATTTT. Amino acids: CASSEVRGVGQPQHF.

This chain joins TRBV19 and TRBJ1-1, with TRBD1 matching 7 bases. The germline V gene has CDR1 LNHDA and CDR2 SQIVND (reference sequence). The length of the CDR3 is 15 residues. Losses at the gene ends were 7 bases for V and 6 bases for J; bases not matched to a gene: 14. CDR3 region: CASKFFGRGLSEAFF. Written as DNA, the CDR3 is TGTGCCAGTAAGTTCTTCGGAAGGGGGCTATCTGAAGCTTTCTTT.

This clone is a singleton in its sample. CDR3 coding DNA: TGTGCCAGCAGCTTGCAACCATTGGAGGGGGTGTGGAGCTCCTACGAGCAGTACTTC. It translates to CASSLQPLEGVWSSYEQYF. J is TRBJ2-7 and V is TRBV7-6; D could derive from TRBD1 or TRBD2 (6 bases each). This CDR3 is built from 19 residues. V gave up 3 bases and J gave up 0 bases, with 24 bases separating them. In germline, CDR1 is SGHVS, CDR2 FNYEAQ. Variable domain in full (rest from reference TRBV7-6 and TRBJ2-7): GAGVSQSPRYKVTKRGQDVALRCDPISGHVSLYWYRQALGQGPEFLTYFNYEAQQDKSGLPNDRFSAERPEGSISTLTIQRTEQRDSAMYRCASSLQPLEGVWSSYEQYFGPGTRLTVT.